Listed below are T cell receptor beta chains from one sample, sequenced in a study of cytomegalovirus exposure and HLA in healthy donors. The assay was immunoSEQ multiplex PCR, and TCRdb's table has in-frame clones only and misses some. In the table there are approximately 190,000 clones, 80% to 85% of which are singletons. The sample consisted of PBMCs. These receptors originate from a young woman in good health and CMV-seronegative. CDR3s include the opening cysteine and the closing phenylalanine or tryptophan. A D gene is named only where the DNA matches it firmly. Some rows have no size entry. The others give once, few or many, or a class for an expanded clone.

d_gene | j_gene | v_gene | abundance | CDR3nt | CDR3aa
TRBD1 | TRBJ1-5 | TRBV7-9 | - | TGTGCCAGCAGCTTAGGGGCAGGGGGCGAACTGAGCAATCAGCCCCAGCATTTT | CASSLGAGGELSNQPQHF
TRBD1 | TRBJ1-1 | TRBV6-5 | few | TGTGCCAGCAGTTATAGGAGGGGGCGGATCTCTGAAGCTTTCTTT | CASSYRRGRISEAFF
- | TRBJ1-1 | TRBV25-1 | - | TGTGCCAGCAGTGTAACAGGGCTTGGCACTGAAGCTTTCTTT | CASSVTGLGTEAFF
TRBD2 | TRBJ2-1 | TRBV19 | - | TGTGCCAGTAGTATTCCCCCCACCACTAGCGGGAGGGTATACAATGAGCAGTTCTTC | CASSIPPTTSGRVYNEQFF
TRBD2 | TRBJ2-5 | TRBV6-1 | - | TGTGCCAGCGGGGAGGGCAATACGGATGGGACCCAGTACTTC | CASGEGNTDGTQYF
- | TRBJ1-1 | TRBV28 | once | TGTGCCAGCCACCGGCGGATTAACACTGAAGCTTTCTTT | CASHRRINTEAFF
- | TRBJ2-7 | TRBV5-6 | once | TGTGCCAGCAGCTTTGGAGATGGGTACGAGCAGTACTTC | CASSFGDGYEQYF
TRBD1 | TRBJ1-5 | TRBV15 | once | TGTGCCACCAGCAGAGACAGGGGACAGCTGGCGGGCAATCAGCCCCAGCATTTT | CATSRDRGQLAGNQPQHF
TRBD2 | TRBJ2-2 | TRBV18 | - | TGTGCCAGCTCACCACGTTTGCTAGCGGGAGTGGATCCGAACACCGGGGAGCTGTTTTTT | CASSPRLLAGVDPNTGELFF
TRBD1 | TRBJ1-2 | TRBV6-1 | - | TGTGCCAGCAGTTTAGGGGGCTTTAACTATGGCTACACCTTC | CASSLGGFNYGYTF
- | TRBJ2-3 | TRBV27 | - | TGTGCCAGCAGTACTGGACAAGGCACAGATACGCAGTATTTT | CASSTGQGTDTQYF
- | TRBJ2-1 | TRBV4-2 | - | TGTGCCAGCAGCCTCATGGGGGGGGCCCGCGATGAGCAGTTCTTC | CASSLMGGARDEQFF
- | TRBJ1-3 | TRBV14 | - | TGTGCCAGCAGCCAACAGGGTTCCACCATATATTTT | CASSQQGSTIYF
- | TRBJ1-2 | TRBV30 | - | TGTGCCTGGACCCTGGGGGGGGCCGGAGGCTACACCTTC | CAWTLGGAGGYTF
TRBD1 | TRBJ2-2 | TRBV29-1 | - | TGCAGCGTAACAGGGGACACCGGGGAGCTGTTTTTT | CSVTGDTGELFF
- | TRBJ1-2 | TRBV7-2 | - | TGTGCCAGCAGCTTATTGTCAGGGACTTTGGTTGGCTACACCTTC | CASSLLSGTLVGYTF
- | TRBJ2-7 | TRBV27 | - | TGTGCCAGCAGTGAGAGGGCCCACGAGCAGTACTTC | CASSERAHEQYF
- | TRBJ1-5 | TRBV6-5 | few | TGTGCCAGCAGGCTACAGAGACACCCCGATCAGCCCCAGCATTTT | CASRLQRHPDQPQHF
- | TRBJ2-5 | TRBV7-2 | - | TGTGCCAGCAGCTTAGACCCCACTAGCCAAGAGACCCAGTACTTC | CASSLDPTSQETQYF
TRBD1 | TRBJ1-4 | TRBV19 | - | TGTGCCAGTGGACCTCTCACAGGGGGTATCGAAAAACTGTTTTTT | CASGPLTGGIEKLFF
- | TRBJ2-1 | TRBV15 | once | TGTGCCACCAGCAGCCCCGACGGGGGAGCCAGCCATGAGCAGTTCTTC | CATSSPDGGASHEQFF
- | TRBJ1-2 | TRBV27 | - | TGTGCCAGCAGTTTACTTCCCACCGGGGGGGGCAACTATGGCTACACCTTC | CASSLLPTGGGNYGYTF
TRBD1 | TRBJ1-6 | TRBV5-4 | once | TGTGCCAGCAGCTTTTGGGCAGGGGGTCCTTATAATTCACCCCTCCACTTT | CASSFWAGGPYNSPLHF
- | TRBJ1-4 | TRBV7-9 | few | TGTGCCAGCAGCTTAGCGTCCCCGGAGCGAAAACTGTTTTTT | CASSLASPERKLFF
- | TRBJ2-1 | TRBV27 | - | TGTGCCAGCAGTTCGCGGCTTTTCCCCGGGGATGAGCAGTTCTTC | CASSSRLFPGDEQFF
- | TRBJ2-7 | TRBV28 | - | TGTGCCAGCAGTTTAGGCAGCGGAACTTCCTACGAGCAGTACTTC | CASSLGSGTSYEQYF
TRBD2 | TRBJ2-1 | TRBV13 | few | TGTGCCAGCAGCTTCCCAGCGGGGGGGAACAATGAGCAGTTCTTC | CASSFPAGGNNEQFF
TRBD1 | TRBJ2-7 | TRBV19 | - | TGTGCCAGTAGTATTTGGGGGACAGAGTCCTACGAGCAGTACTTC | CASSIWGTESYEQYF
TRBD2 | TRBJ2-3 | TRBV7-9 | - | TGTGCCAGCAGCTCGAGCGGGAGTGTGACAGATACGCAGTATTTT | CASSSSGSVTDTQYF
TRBD1 | TRBJ1-6 | TRBV11-1 | - | TGTGCCAGCAGCTTAGGCTCGGGACAGAGTAATTCACCCCTCCACTTT | CASSLGSGQSNSPLHF
- | TRBJ2-1 | TRBV27 | once | TGTGCCAGCATAGACTCCAGCTCCTACAATGAGCAGTTCTTC | CASIDSSSYNEQFF
- | TRBJ1-2 | TRBV28 | - | TGTGCCAGCAGAAGGCAGGCCGACTATGGCTACACCTTC | CASRRQADYGYTF
- | TRBJ1-4 | TRBV29-1 | - | TGCAGCGTTGAAGATGGGGGGAAGGGTAATGAAAAACTGTTTTTT | CSVEDGGKGNEKLFF
- | TRBJ2-7 | TRBV7-9 | - | TGTGCCAGCAGGCAGGGTTTTAACGAGCAGTACTTC | CASRQGFNEQYF
- | TRBJ2-7 | TRBV16 | - | TGTGCCAGCAGTCTGACAGCCCTCTCCTACGAGCAGTACTTC | CASSLTALSYEQYF
- | TRBJ2-7 | TRBV27 | - | TGTGCCAGCAGTTTATCCCCCAGTTCCTACGAGCAGTACTTC | CASSLSPSSYEQYF
- | TRBJ2-1 | TRBV5-1 | - | TGCGCCAGCAGCTTGGCCGAATCCCGAGGGCAGTTCTTC | CASSLAESRGQFF
TRBD2 | TRBJ2-7 | TRBV13 | - | TGTGCCAGCAGCTTAGGCGCGGGAGGCTCCTACGAGCAGTACTTC | CASSLGAGGSYEQYF
- | TRBJ1-1 | TRBV28 | - | TGTGCCAGCCAGGAGAACACTGAAGCTTTCTTT | CASQENTEAFF
- | TRBJ1-2 | TRBV6-1 | few | TGTGCCAGCCATTCAGGGTTTGAGTATGGCTACACCTTC | CASHSGFEYGYTF